Below are 6 T cell receptor beta chains sequenced from a single sample in a study of blood T cell repertoires in COVID-19. Clones were sequenced by immunoSEQ multiplex PCR, and TCRdb holds only the in-frame ones, with some missing. The sample holds approximately 70,000 clones, 85% to 90% seen once. The specimen was peripheral blood. Receptors were obtained from a human donor in a cohort sampled during active COVID-19.

This chain links TRBV12-3 or TRBV12-4 with TRBJ2-7; D remains ambiguous. The CDR3 has 12 amino acids. Trimming removed 5 bases at V and 3 bases at J, with 8 bases between. CDR3 protein: CASSHNRYEQYF. DNA of the CDR3: TGTGCCAGCAGTCACAACCGCTACGAGCAGTACTTC.

The V call is TRBV2, the J call TRBJ1-5; unclear D gene. Germline CDR1 reads SNHLY; CDR2 reads FYNNEI. The CDR3 consists of 11 residues. V shed 3 bases and J shed 9 bases, with 6 bases lying between them. In DNA, the CDR3 is TGTGCCAGCAGTGACCACGGGCCCCAGCATTTT. Amino acid sequence: CASSDHGPQHF.

V and J are TRBV20-1 and TRBJ1-6, with a tentative D call TRBD1 (6 bases). This CDR3 region has 14 residues. Germline V CDR1 and CDR2: DFQATT, SNEGSKA (reference sequence). Trimming left V 3 bases short and J 4 bases short, with 10 bases between. CDR3 DNA sequence: TGCAGTGCTAGTGGACAGAGTTATAATTCACCCCTCCACTTT. It specifies CSASGQSYNSPLHF.

This clone was observed once. The chain links TRBV7-8 to TRBJ2-1; a possible D gene is TRBD2 (5 bases). The CDR3 runs 16 residues. CDR1 and CDR2 (germline): SGHVS, FQNEAQ. V lost 2 bases and J 3 bases, leaving 14 bases between the germline ends. CDR3: CASSLYTSPNYNEQFF. CDR3 in DNA: TGTGCCAGCAGCTTATATACTAGTCCCAACTACAATGAGCAGTTCTTC.

This rearrangement joins TRBV11-2 to TRBJ2-7; D is ambiguous. The germline V gene encodes CDR1 SGHAT and CDR2 FQNNGV. V lost 5 bases, J lost 10 bases, and 18 bases lay in between. The CDR3 has 13 residues. CDR3 nucleotides: TGTGCCAGCAGCCCCCAACGCCGGCGGTCACAGTACTTC. Protein product: CASSPQRRRSQYF.

The rearrangement uses TRBV6-5 and TRBJ2-5, with 9 bases fitting TRBD2. V shed 5 bases and J 5 bases; nucleotides not matched to a gene: 9. This CDR3 has 15 amino acids. Germline loops: CDR1 MNHEY, CDR2 SVGAGI. The CDR3 DNA reads TGTGCCAGCAGTAACAGGGCGGGGGGGCGCGAGACCCAGTACTTC. As protein: CASSNRAGGRETQYF.